This T cell receptor (beta chain) is drawn from a study of cytomegalovirus exposure and HLA in healthy donors. Comments on this clone: Its antigen is not identified.

Germline assignment: CDR1 SNHLY and CDR2 FYNNEI. CDR3 length: 13 residues. V was clipped by 10 bases and J by 2 bases, with 15 bases between them. General study findings and limits: Later, an analysis found that common viral pathogens appeared to be linked with several of the most significant clusters. A further, later analysis showed that HLA-associated TCR beta chains (compared with equally common others) were more clonally expanded.

PCR primers comprised 60 Vbeta and 13 Jbeta primers. Some clones are missing from TCRdb's copy, which holds only in-frame ones; the method was immunoSEQ multiplex PCR. Of 120,000 to 150,000 clones listed, 75% to 80% are singletons. The sample comprised PBMCs. The chain joins TRBV2 to TRBJ2-7, with D tentatively TRBD2 (5 bases). This TCR was sampled from a man in his forties in good health and CMV-seropositive. This CDR3 is CATAAEPTYEQYF. In nucleotides, the CDR3 is TGTGCCACCGCAGCGGAGCCAACCTACGAGCAGTACTTC.